This record looks at one T cell receptor (beta chain) sequence and its context. No antigen is known for it. This sample stems from a study of OX40 agonist ivuxolimab in advanced cancers. Looked up from germline, CDR1 is SGHAT and CDR2 is FQNNGV. V dropped 1 base and J dropped 4; count of bases not matched to a gene: 8. CDR3 length: 16 amino acids. The study, taken as a whole, reports: Antigen specificity was not determined for the expanded peripheral T cells.

Data came from immunoSEQ multiplex PCR; TCRdb stores just in-frame clones and leaves some out. The data show 80,000 to 100,000 clones, around 90% seen once. The sequences come from CD4+ or CD8+ T cells sorted from blood, collected in a trial of the OX40 agonist ivuxolimab. V gene TRBV11-2 combines with J gene TRBJ2-5; 8 bases align to TRBD2. This clonotype originated in an adult with an advanced solid tumor such as melanoma, head and neck, liver or kidney cancer. This chain's CDR3 is CASSLAEGRGAETQYF. The CDR3 DNA reads TGTGCCAGCAGCTTAGCTGAGGGGCGGGGGGCAGAGACCCAGTACTTC.